These 22 T cell receptor beta chains were sequenced from one sample in a study of cytomegalovirus exposure and HLA in healthy donors. PCR primers comprised 60 Vbeta and 13 Jbeta primers. TCRdb's copy holds only in-frame clones and misses some; the assay was immunoSEQ multiplex PCR. The sample lists some 200,000 clones, roughly 72% occurring once. Sequenced: PBMCs. The receptors originated from a woman aged 25 to 39 in good health and CMV-seropositive.

This clone has a handful of counts. One end of the junction does not line up with germline, which may come from a read error. The chain couples TRBV7-9 to TRBJ2-1; 10 bases match TRBD2. Germline V gene sequence: CDR1 SEHNR, CDR2 FQNEAQ (reference sequence). CDR3 size: 17 residues. The DNA of the CDR3 is TGTTCCAGCAGCTTACCCCCTCGACTAGCGGGCGGCAATGAGCAGTTCTTC. Amino acid sequence: CSSSLPPRLAGGNEQFF.

The chain links TRBV5-1 to TRBJ1-1; D is undetermined. V lost 0 bases to trimming and J lost 0 bases, with 6 bases between them. The CDR3 has 14 residues. Germline values: CDR1 SGHRS, CDR2 YFSETQ. CDR3 sequence: CASSLENMNTEAFF. Here the CDR3 DNA reads TGCGCCAGCAGCTTGGAAAATATGAACACTGAAGCTTTCTTT.

J is TRBJ1-2 and V is TRBV5-6, with D hard to call. Germline V CDR1 and CDR2: SGHDT, YYEEEE. The CDR3 runs 11 residues. Trimming shortened V by 4 bases and J by 3 bases, and 4 bases separated the two germline ends. For the CDR3, the DNA is TGTGCCAGCAGCGGAGACTATGGCTACACCTTC. It yields the protein CASSGDYGYTF.

The J gene is TRBJ1-1, the V gene TRBV30; D remains ambiguous. V was shortened by 4 bases and J by 1 base, with 7 bases between the two germline ends. From germline, CDR1 is GTSNPN and CDR2 SVGIG (reference sequence). The length of the CDR3 is 12 residues. The CDR3 sequence is CAWNRWNTEAFF. Here the CDR3 DNA reads TGTGCCTGGAATAGATGGAACACTGAAGCTTTCTTT.

V gene TRBV30 combines with J gene TRBJ1-2, with D unresolved. CDR1 and CDR2 (germline): GTSNPN, SVGIG (reference sequence). Deletions cut 4 bases from V and 2 bases from J, with 8 bases between. This CDR3 comprises 12 residues. The CDR3 bases are TGTGCCTGGAACATGGCCAACTATGGCTACACCTTC. This sequence encodes CAWNMANYGYTF.

The gene calls are TRBV5-1 and TRBJ2-3; maybe TRBD2 (5 bases). CDR1 SGHRS and CDR2 YFSETQ come from the germline V gene. The CDR3 loop spans 15 amino acids. V was trimmed by 4 bases and J by 1 base, leaving 13 bases between them. DNA of the CDR3: TGCGCCAGCAGCATAGGAGGAGTCGGCACAGATACGCAGTATTTT. The encoded protein is CASSIGGVGTDTQYF.

This chain uses TRBV29-1 with TRBJ2-7; no firm D call. Germline V lookup: CDR1 SQVTM, CDR2 ANQGSEA. This CDR3 comprises 12 residues. Trimming removed 6 bases from V and 2 bases from J, with 11 bases in between. In DNA form, the CDR3 reads TGCAGCGTCACAGACCTTACCTACGAGCAGTACTTC. It codes for CSVTDLTYEQYF.

The rearrangement uses TRBV11-2 and TRBJ1-3; 9 bases are shared with TRBD1. The J segment lost 5 bases and the V segment lost 3 bases, leaving 14 bases of the junction unmatched. Looked up from germline, CDR1 is SGHAT and CDR2 is FQNNGV. The CDR3 extends over 18 amino acids. In nucleotides, the CDR3 is TGTGCCAGCAGCTTCTTGAATTACAGGGGGCATAGGAGAAACACCATATATTTT. Translation gives CASSFLNYRGHRRNTIYF.

This chain links TRBV30 with TRBJ1-1, with D unresolved. CDR1 and CDR2 from the germline V gene are GTSNPN and SVGIG (reference sequence). This CDR3 is built from 12 residues. V was trimmed by 2 bases and J by 2 bases, leaving 6 bases between them. CDR3 nucleotides: TGTGCCTGGAGTCCAAGCAACACTGAAGCTTTCTTT. Amino acids: CAWSPSNTEAFF.

The V gene is TRBV28, the J gene TRBJ2-7, with a possible D match to TRBD1 (6 bases). Trimming stripped 10 bases from V and 4 bases from J, with 14 bases between. Looked up from germline, CDR1 is MDHEN and CDR2 is SYDVKM. The CDR3 is made up of 12 amino acids. CDR3 residues: CATAQGPYEQYF. In DNA form, the CDR3 reads TGTGCCACCGCGCAGGGGCCTTACGAGCAGTACTTC.

The J gene is TRBJ1-2, the V gene TRBV7-6; TRBD1 agrees at 8 bases. The CDR3 is made up of 19 amino acids. V lost 1 base to trimming and J lost 5 bases; unmatched junction nucleotides: 18. Germline V lookup: CDR1 SGHVS, CDR2 FNYEAQ. As DNA, the CDR3 is TGTGCCAGCAGCTTAGTTCCACAGGGGGGAAGGGGGACGGAATATGGCTACACCTTC. Its protein is CASSLVPQGGRGTEYGYTF.

The genes are TRBV7-9 and TRBJ2-7; the D is unclear. Germline V gene data show CDR1 as SEHNR and CDR2 as FQNEAQ (reference sequence). V was pared by 4 bases and J by 4 bases, with 14 bases between. This CDR3 has 14 residues. The CDR3 DNA is TGTGCCAGCAGCTGGATTCCGGGTTCATACGAGCAGTACTTC. Translated: CASSWIPGSYEQYF.

The rearrangement uses TRBV10-1 and TRBJ2-5; TRBD2 is a possible D gene (6 bases). Germline V gives CDR1 WNHNN, CDR2 SYGVQD (reference sequence). The CDR3 spans 13 residues. V lost 6 bases and J lost 4, with 12 bases in between. The CDR3 spells CASSGGPRETQYF. The CDR3 DNA reads TGCGCCAGCAGCGGGGGACCCAGAGAGACCCAGTACTTC.

V and J are TRBV28 and TRBJ1-5, with unresolved D. This CDR3 is built from 15 residues. Trimming took 3 bases from V and 4 from J, leaving 13 bases between them. CDR1 is MDHEN, CDR2 SYDVKM, per germline. The CDR3, as DNA: TGTGCCAGCAGTTTCAGCGGCAGCCGTAATCAGCCCCAGCATTTT. Residues: CASSFSGSRNQPQHF.

This sequence joins TRBV19 and TRBJ1-1; D is ambiguous. CDR1 and CDR2 (germline): LNHDA, SQIVND (reference sequence). The CDR3 covers 16 residues. The V end was cut by 11 bases, the J end by 0 bases, with 22 bases between. The CDR3 loop is CASRGLLGAMNTEAFF. The CDR3 nucleotides read TGTGCCTCCCGGGGATTACTAGGAGCTATGAACACTGAAGCTTTCTTT.

The V and J genes are TRBV19 and TRBJ1-3; the D is unclear. The germline V gene has CDR1 LNHDA and CDR2 SQIVND (reference sequence). The V and J ends lost 6 bases and 4 bases respectively, with 13 bases between them. The CDR3 is made up of 14 amino acids. The CDR3, as DNA: TGTGCCAGTAGCCTGCGGATAAGAGGAAACACCATATATTTT. This sequence encodes CASSLRIRGNTIYF. Full variable domain (remainder filled in from reference TRBV19 and TRBJ1-3): DGGITQSPKYLFRKEGQNVTLSCEQNLNHDAMYWYRQDPGQGLRLIYYSQIVNDFQKGDIAEGYSVSREKKESFPLTVTSAQKNPTAFYLCASSLRIRGNTIYFGEGSWLTVV.

This chain connects TRBV5-1 to TRBJ1-3, with D perhaps TRBD1 (5 bases). This CDR3 region has 15 residues. The germline CDR1 and CDR2 sequences are SGHRS and YFSETQ. The V and J ends lost 3 bases and 1 base respectively, with 11 bases between them. CDR3 in amino acids: CASSSGGQSGNTIYF. The DNA for the CDR3 is TGCGCCAGCAGCTCGGGGGGTCAGTCTGGAAACACCATATATTTT.

The chain carries TRBV7-9 and TRBJ1-3, with D maybe TRBD1 (5 bases). The ends were cut back, 0 bases at V and 0 bases at J, with 9 bases in the middle. The CDR3 is made up of 16 amino acids. Germline loops: CDR1 SEHNR, CDR2 FQNEAQ (reference sequence). CDR3 nucleotide sequence: TGTGCCAGCAGCTTAGCGGGGGGAGTCTCTGGAAACACCATATATTTT. Translating it yields CASSLAGGVSGNTIYF.

The count of this clone is one. The rearrangement joins TRBV6-6 to TRBJ1-5, with a weak D call TRBD1 (5 bases). There are 13 residues in the CDR3. V lost 6 bases and J lost 6, with 12 bases in between. CDR1 and CDR2 (germline): MNHNY, SVGAGI (reference sequence). The chain's CDR3 is CASSRVGSQPQHF. As DNA, the CDR3 is TGTGCCAGCAGCAGGGTCGGGAGTCAGCCCCAGCATTTT.

The V gene is TRBV9, the J gene TRBJ1-4, with 7 nucleotides matching TRBD1. The CDR3 is 16 residues long. Unmatched junction bases numbered 6, after V lost 4 bases and J lost 0 bases. The germline V gene encodes CDR1 SGDLS and CDR2 YYNGEE. The CDR3 region has the DNA TGTGCCAGCAGCTTAACGACAGGGTCAACTAATGAAAAACTGTTTTTT. Its protein is CASSLTTGSTNEKLFF.

The genes are TRBV4-3 and TRBJ2-7; 8 nucleotides match TRBD2. V trimming: 1 base; J trimming: 0 bases; junction bases outside the gene matches: 2. The CDR3 length is 15 residues. Germline lookup yields CDR1 LGHNA and CDR2 YSLEER. The CDR3 region is CASSQVLADSYEQYF. CDR3 bases: TGCGCCAGCAGCCAAGTACTAGCGGACTCCTACGAGCAGTACTTC.

The rearrangement uses TRBV6-1 and TRBJ2-7; 10 bases match TRBD1. In germline, CDR1 is MNHNS, CDR2 SASEGT. V trimming: 11 bases; J trimming: 2 bases; junction bases outside the gene matches: 6. The CDR3 totals 13 residues. The CDR3 loop reads CALKDRGAYEQYF. The CDR3 DNA is TGTGCCCTTAAGGACAGGGGGGCCTACGAGCAGTACTTC.